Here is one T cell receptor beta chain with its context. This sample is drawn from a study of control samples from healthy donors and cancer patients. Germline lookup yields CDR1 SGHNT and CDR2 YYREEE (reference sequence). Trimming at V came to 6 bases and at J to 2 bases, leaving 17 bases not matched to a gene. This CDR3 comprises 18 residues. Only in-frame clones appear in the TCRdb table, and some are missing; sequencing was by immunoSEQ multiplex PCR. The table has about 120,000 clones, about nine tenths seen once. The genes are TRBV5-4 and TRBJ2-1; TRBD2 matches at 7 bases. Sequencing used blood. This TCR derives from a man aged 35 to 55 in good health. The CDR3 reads CASTPGLRSSSTYNEQFF. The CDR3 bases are TGTGCCAGCACCCCGGGACTAAGATCCTCCAGCACCTACAATGAGCAGTTCTTC.